This section outlines one T cell receptor (beta chain) sequence together with its context. One end of the junction varies from germline; a read error may be responsible. This specimen comes from a study of T cells in Graves' hyperthyroidism and ophthalmopathy. TCR beta CDR3 sequences were amplified from RNA transcripts. Using the HTBI primer set, a first-round RT-PCR was run on the TCR CDR3. MiXCR was run by TCRdb on the multiplex PCR reads, yielding one entry per CDR3 protein. This sample has approximately 300,000 distinct CDR3 sequences, with around 19% found just once. Germline V gene sequence: CDR1 SSHAT, CDR2 FNYEAQ (reference sequence). CDR3 size: 16 residues.

The material sequenced was blood. The receptor comes from a man aged 45-65 years with Graves' ophthalmopathy. V is TRBV7-7 and J is TRBJ2-2; D is possibly TRBD2 (6 bases). Here the CDR3 reads CASRAEGEVNTGELFF. The CDR3 coding sequence is TGTGCTAGCAGAGCAGAAGGGGAGGTAAACACCGGGGAGCTGTTTTTT. Supplemented by reference TRBV7-7 and TRBJ2-2, the full variable domain reads GAGVSQSPRYKVTKRGQDVTLRCDPISSHATLYWYQQALGQGPEFLTYFNYEAQPDKSGLPSDRFSAERPEGSISTLTIQRTEQRDSAMYRCASRAEGEVNTGELFFGEGSRLTVL.